This T cell receptor beta chain stems from a study of blood T cell repertoires in COVID-19. TCRdb keeps only in-frame clones here, not all; method: immunoSEQ multiplex PCR. The table shows 100,000 to 150,000 clones, with roughly 90% occurring only once. Deletions cut 5 bases from V and 5 bases from J, with 18 bases between. The CDR3 runs to 14 residues. Germline lookup yields CDR1 SQVTM and CDR2 ANQGSEA. The rearrangement joins TRBV29-1 to TRBJ1-2, with no clear D. The receptor was derived from a man over 45 with active or convalescent COVID-19. Sample: peripheral blood. In DNA form, the CDR3 reads TGCAGCGTTCCCCGGGGAGAGTCCGCGTATGGCTACACCTTC. Protein product: CSVPRGESAYGYTF.